This is a list of T cell receptor beta chains from one sample in a study of OX40 agonist ivuxolimab in advanced cancers. Produced via immunoSEQ multiplex PCR; TCRdb's table is partial and in-frame only. The sample has about 48,000 clones; 84% are singletons. Sequencing was performed on CD4+ or CD8+ T cells sorted from blood, taken in a trial of the OX40 agonist ivuxolimab. The receptors come from an adult with an advanced solid tumor such as melanoma, head and neck, liver or kidney cancer. CDR3s include the opening cysteine and the closing phenylalanine or tryptophan. D genes are given only for firm matches. Clone size, where shown, is once, few, many, or a class for clones that have expanded.

.	.	TRBV29-1	TRBJ1-2	12	TGCAGCGTGAGGAGGGAAGGGTATGGCTACACCTTC	CSVRREGYGYTF
.	.	TRBV6-6	TRBJ1-2	13	TGTGCCAGCTATAAGGGGGGCGCAGGGGGCTACACCTTC	CASYKGGAGGYTF
.	.	TRBV11-1	TRBJ1-1	13	TGTGCCAGCAGCCCGGGTACCAACACTGAAGCTTTCTTT	CASSPGTNTEAFF
few	.	TRBV6-5	TRBJ2-7	14	TGTGCCAGCAGTCCGACAGGCGGATCCTACGAGCAGTACTTC	CASSPTGGSYEQYF
.	.	TRBV5-4	TRBJ2-7	15	TGTGCCAGCAGCGCCGCAAAGACTAGTTATTACGAGCAGTACTTC	CASSAAKTSYYEQYF
.	TRBD2	TRBV19	TRBJ2-7	15	TGTGCCAGTAGTAGGGGGGGACCCATCGGCTACGAGCAGTACTTC	CASSRGGPIGYEQYF
.	.	TRBV28	TRBJ1-1	14	TGTGCCAGCAGTTCCTCAGGGTTTTGGACTGAAGCTTTCTTT	CASSSSGFWTEAFF
.	TRBD1	TRBV11-2	TRBJ2-5	15	TGTGCCAGCAGCAGGGACAGGGGAAAACAAGAGACCCAGTACTTC	CASSRDRGKQETQYF
.	.	TRBV9	TRBJ2-7	16	TGTGCCAGCAGCGTAGATGGGGGCGTTAGCTCCTACGAGCAGTACTTC	CASSVDGGVSSYEQYF
.	.	TRBV29-1	TRBJ2-5	13	TGCAGCGTTGCTGACTGGCCACAGGTACGACAGTACTTC	CSVADWPQVRQYF
.	TRBD2	TRBV5-6	TRBJ2-5	15	TGTGCCAGCAGCTTAAGCGGGGGCCGTCAAGAGACCCAGTACTTC	CASSLSGGRQETQYF
.	.	TRBV5-4	TRBJ2-3	15	TGTGCCAGCAGCTTGAGCGCGCGGAACACAGATACGCAGTATTTT	CASSLSARNTDTQYF
.	.	TRBV27	TRBJ1-2	14	TGTGCCAGCAGCCCTCTTCAGTCCAACTATGGCTACACCTTC	CASSPLQSNYGYTF
.	TRBD1	TRBV6-5	TRBJ2-7	16	TGTGCCAGCAGTTACACCTCCTGGGACAGTACCTACGAGCAGTACTTC	CASSYTSWDSTYEQYF
.	TRBD2	TRBV7-9	TRBJ2-3	14	TGTGCCAGCAGCTTGGGGGGGATCACAGATACGCAGTATTTT	CASSLGGITDTQYF
once	TRBD1	TRBV10-3	TRBJ1-1	13	TGTGCCATCGGGACAGGGGGTTTCGCTGAAGCTTTCTTT	CAIGTGGFAEAFF